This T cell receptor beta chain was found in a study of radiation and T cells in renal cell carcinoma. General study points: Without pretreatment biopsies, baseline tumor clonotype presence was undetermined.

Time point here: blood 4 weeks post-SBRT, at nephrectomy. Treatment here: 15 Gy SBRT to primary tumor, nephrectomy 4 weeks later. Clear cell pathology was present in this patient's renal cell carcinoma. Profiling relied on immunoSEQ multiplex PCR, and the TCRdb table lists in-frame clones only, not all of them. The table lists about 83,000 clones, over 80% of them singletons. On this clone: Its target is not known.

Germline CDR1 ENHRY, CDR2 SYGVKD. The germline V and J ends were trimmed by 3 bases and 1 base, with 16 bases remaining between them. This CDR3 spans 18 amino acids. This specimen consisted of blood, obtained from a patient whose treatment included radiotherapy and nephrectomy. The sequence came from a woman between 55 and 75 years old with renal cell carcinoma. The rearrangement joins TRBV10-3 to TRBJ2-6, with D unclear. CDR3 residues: CAISDPDFSASGANVLTF. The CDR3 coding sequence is TGTGCCATCAGTGACCCAGACTTTTCAGCTTCTGGGGCCAACGTCCTGACTTTC.